This T cell receptor beta chain was found in a study of cytomegalovirus exposure and HLA in healthy donors. About the research overall: The 110 million or so unique TCR beta sequences, from about 170 million T cells, were found by an earlier analysis.

General study findings and limits: Among the CMV-associated chains, three were confirmed in vitro as specific for CMV antigens. In the analysis, some V segments, TRBV6-2 and TRBV6-3 included, were excluded as indistinguishable.

Note on this clone: Its antigen remains unknown.

This CDR3 is built from 14 residues. From germline, CDR1 is KGHSH and CDR2 LQKENI. Trimming at V came to 6 bases and at J to 6 bases, leaving 5 bases not matched to a gene. In the PCR, 60 Vbeta and 13 Jbeta primers were used. Produced via immunoSEQ multiplex PCR; TCRdb's table is partial and in-frame only. Of roughly 140,000 clones in the sample, more than 65% were seen once. This TCR derives from a woman in her thirties in good health and CMV-seronegative. The rearrangement links TRBV18 to TRBJ2-2, with TRBD1 identical over 9 bases. The sequencing input was PBMCs. The CDR3 region is CASSADRGSGELFF. CDR3 bases: TGTGCCAGCTCCGCGGACAGGGGATCCGGGGAGCTGTTTTTT.